These T cell receptor beta chains were read from a single sample in a study of blood T cells in healthy people across ages. TCRdb fed the 5' RACE reads into MiXCR, producing one record per CDR3 protein. The data show around 620,000 distinct CDR3 sequences, with 27% seen just once and approximately 17% held by the top ten. The specimen was blood. These receptors all stem from a woman in her seventies in good health. Each CDR3 is given with its conserved first and last residue. The D gene is left open where the match is weak. The size of a clone is reported for some rows only, either as once, few or many, or as a class for expanded clones.

clone size: few
V gene: TRBV5-5
J gene: TRBJ2-5
D gene: -
CDR3 protein: CASSLGGPEWETQYF
CDR3 DNA: TGTGCCAGCAGCTTGGGGGGACCCGAGTGGGAGACCCAGTACTTC

clone size: few
V gene: TRBV24-1
J gene: TRBJ2-1
D gene: TRBD2
CDR3 protein: CATSDGAGGTYNEQFF
CDR3 DNA: TGTGCCACCAGTGATGGAGCGGGGGGGACTTACAATGAGCAGTTCTTC

clone size: -
V gene: TRBV12-3/TRBV12-4
J gene: TRBJ1-2
D gene: -
CDR3 protein: CASSALSGGFNGYTF
CDR3 DNA: TGTGCCAGCAGTGCTCTCTCGGGGGGATTTAATGGCTACACCTTC

clone size: -
V gene: TRBV20-1
J gene: TRBJ1-2
D gene: TRBD1
CDR3 protein: CSTGANYGYTF
CDR3 DNA: TGCAGTACAGGGGCCAACTATGGCTACACCTTC

clone size: few
V gene: TRBV5-1
J gene: TRBJ2-5
D gene: -
CDR3 protein: CASSHGPETQYF
CDR3 DNA: TGCGCCAGCAGCCATGGGCCAGAGACCCAGTACTTC

clone size: -
V gene: TRBV4-3
J gene: TRBJ1-1
D gene: -
CDR3 protein: CASSQNRQKNTEAFF
CDR3 DNA: TGCGCCAGCAGCCAAAACAGACAGAAGAACACTGAAGCTTTCTTT

clone size: -
V gene: TRBV2
J gene: TRBJ2-1
D gene: -
CDR3 protein: CASKWTVYNEQFF
CDR3 DNA: TGTGCCAGCAAATGGACTGTCTACAATGAGCAGTTCTTC

clone size: -
V gene: TRBV12-3/TRBV12-4
J gene: TRBJ1-5
D gene: -
CDR3 protein: CASSLSQGLNQPQHF
CDR3 DNA: TGTGCCAGCAGTTTATCCCAGGGGTTAAATCAGCCCCAGCATTTT

clone size: -
V gene: TRBV7-9
J gene: TRBJ2-6
D gene: -
CDR3 protein: CASITGQLPFSGANVLTF
CDR3 DNA: TGTGCCAGCATAACCGGACAGCTACCATTCTCTGGGGCCAACGTCCTGACTTTC

clone size: -
V gene: TRBV20-1
J gene: TRBJ1-1
D gene: TRBD1
CDR3 protein: CSAWDRATEAFF
CDR3 DNA: TGCAGTGCTTGGGACAGGGCAACTGAAGCTTTCTTT

clone size: -
V gene: TRBV24-1
J gene: TRBJ2-7
D gene: -
CDR3 protein: CATSDFPLAYEQYF
CDR3 DNA: TGTGCCACCAGTGATTTCCCCTTGGCCTACGAGCAGTACTTC

clone size: few
V gene: TRBV29-1
J gene: TRBJ1-5
D gene: TRBD1
CDR3 protein: CSVRDRGDQPQHF
CDR3 DNA: TGCAGCGTCCGGGACAGGGGGGATCAGCCCCAGCATTTT

clone size: -
V gene: TRBV10-3
J gene: TRBJ2-1
D gene: TRBD1
CDR3 protein: CAISPGTGSGEQFF
CDR3 DNA: TGTGCCATCAGTCCCGGGACAGGGTCTGGTGAGCAGTTCTTC

clone size: -
V gene: TRBV7-2
J gene: TRBJ1-4
D gene: -
CDR3 protein: CASSLVGWNEKLFF
CDR3 DNA: TGTGCCAGCAGCTTAGTCGGTTGGAATGAAAAACTGTTTTTT

clone size: -
V gene: TRBV7-2
J gene: TRBJ2-1
D gene: TRBD1
CDR3 protein: CASSRQGNTYNEQFF
CDR3 DNA: TGTGCCAGCAGCAGACAGGGAAATACCTACAATGAGCAGTTCTTC

clone size: -
V gene: TRBV7-8
J gene: TRBJ1-2
D gene: -
CDR3 protein: CASSLSSLDYGYTF
CDR3 DNA: TGTGCCAGCAGCTTGAGTAGCCTGGACTATGGCTACACCTTC

clone size: -
V gene: TRBV20-1
J gene: TRBJ2-5
D gene: TRBD2
CDR3 protein: CSASNRGGIDEQLF
CDR3 DNA: TGCAGTGCTAGTAATCGGGGGGGCATTGATGAGCAGCTCTTC

clone size: -
V gene: TRBV4-3
J gene: TRBJ2-5
D gene: -
CDR3 protein: CASSQGGRSSETQYF
CDR3 DNA: TGCGCCAGCAGCCAAGGTGGGCGGTCCTCAGAGACCCAGTACTTC

clone size: -
V gene: TRBV2
J gene: TRBJ2-7
D gene: TRBD1
CDR3 protein: CASSITGVEQYF
CDR3 DNA: TGTGCCAGCAGTATAACAGGGGTCGAGCAGTACTTC

clone size: few
V gene: TRBV6-5
J gene: TRBJ1-5
D gene: -
CDR3 protein: CASSYAGRKPQHF
CDR3 DNA: TGTGCCAGCAGTTACGCAGGGCGTAAGCCCCAGCATTTT

clone size: -
V gene: TRBV6-1
J gene: TRBJ2-5
D gene: -
CDR3 protein: CASRGGAGRETQYF
CDR3 DNA: TGTGCCAGCAGGGGGGGGGCCGGGAGAGAGACCCAGTACTTC

clone size: -
V gene: TRBV12-3/TRBV12-4
J gene: TRBJ2-3
D gene: -
CDR3 protein: CASSQWTEFTDTQYF
CDR3 DNA: TGCGCCAGCAGCCAATGGACAGAGTTCACAGATACGCAGTATTTT

clone size: -
V gene: TRBV7-9
J gene: TRBJ1-2
D gene: TRBD1
CDR3 protein: CASSEWDRENGYTF
CDR3 DNA: TGTGCCAGCAGCGAGTGGGACAGGGAGAATGGCTACACCTTC

clone size: -
V gene: TRBV7-2
J gene: TRBJ1-2
D gene: -
CDR3 protein: CASSLGLDGSYGYTF
CDR3 DNA: TGTGCCAGCAGCTTAGGATTGGACGGTTCATATGGCTACACCTTC

clone size: many
V gene: TRBV7-2
J gene: TRBJ2-1
D gene: -
CDR3 protein: CASSLIGNEQFF
CDR3 DNA: TGTGCCAGCAGCTTGATAGGAAACGAGCAGTTCTTC

clone size: -
V gene: TRBV30
J gene: TRBJ2-3
D gene: -
CDR3 protein: CAWTPGSSTDTQYF
CDR3 DNA: TGTGCCTGGACCCCAGGGTCGAGCACAGATACGCAGTATTTT

clone size: few
V gene: TRBV20-1
J gene: TRBJ2-5
D gene: -
CDR3 protein: CSASDVGVGEQYF
CDR3 DNA: TGCAGTGCTAGCGACGTCGGGGTGGGGGAGCAGTACTTC

clone size: few
V gene: TRBV4-1
J gene: TRBJ1-4
D gene: TRBD1
CDR3 protein: CASSQEGAGGTGDEKLFF
CDR3 DNA: TGCGCCAGCAGCCAAGAAGGTGCCGGGGGGACAGGGGACGAAAAACTGTTTTTT

clone size: few
V gene: TRBV7-2
J gene: TRBJ2-5
D gene: -
CDR3 protein: CASSLSSVETQYF
CDR3 DNA: TGTGCCAGCAGCTTGTCCTCAGTAGAGACCCAGTACTTC

clone size: -
V gene: TRBV27
J gene: TRBJ2-1
D gene: TRBD2
CDR3 protein: CASSPTPHSGGGNEQFF
CDR3 DNA: TGTGCCAGCAGTCCCACCCCCCACAGCGGGGGGGGTAATGAGCAGTTCTTC

clone size: few
V gene: TRBV9
J gene: TRBJ2-5
D gene: -
CDR3 protein: CASSVRGAGETQYF
CDR3 DNA: TGTGCCAGCAGCGTGAGAGGGGCCGGGGAGACCCAGTACTTC

clone size: few
V gene: TRBV7-2
J gene: TRBJ2-3
D gene: TRBD1
CDR3 protein: CASSLLQGVTDTQYF
CDR3 DNA: TGTGCCAGCAGCTTACTGCAGGGGGTAACAGATACGCAGTATTTT

clone size: -
V gene: TRBV12-3/TRBV12-4
J gene: TRBJ1-1
D gene: TRBD1
CDR3 protein: CASSAGTGTRLSAFF
CDR3 DNA: TGTGCCAGCAGTGCAGGGACAGGTACTCGGTTATCGGCTTTCTTT

clone size: -
V gene: TRBV2
J gene: TRBJ1-4
D gene: -
CDR3 protein: CASSIGKEKLFF
CDR3 DNA: TGTGCCAGCAGTATAGGAAAAGAAAAACTGTTTTTT

clone size: few
V gene: TRBV27
J gene: TRBJ1-6
D gene: -
CDR3 protein: CASSTQQVTLGSPLHF
CDR3 DNA: TGTGCCAGCAGTACCCAACAGGTTACCCTGGGTTCACCCCTCCACTTT

clone size: few
V gene: TRBV5-1
J gene: TRBJ2-7
D gene: -
CDR3 protein: CASSLAVNGEQYF
CDR3 DNA: TGCGCCAGCAGCTTGGCCGTCAATGGGGAGCAGTACTTC

clone size: -
V gene: TRBV20-1
J gene: TRBJ2-5
D gene: TRBD2
CDR3 protein: CSAREIAGVKETQYF
CDR3 DNA: TGCAGTGCTAGAGAAATAGCGGGGGTCAAAGAGACCCAGTACTTC

clone size: -
V gene: TRBV4-3
J gene: TRBJ1-2
D gene: TRBD1
CDR3 protein: CASSDRGSNYGYTF
CDR3 DNA: TGCGCCAGCAGCGACAGGGGATCTAACTATGGCTACACCTTC

clone size: -
V gene: TRBV6-5
J gene: TRBJ1-6
D gene: TRBD1
CDR3 protein: CASRRDRGNSPLHF
CDR3 DNA: TGTGCCAGCAGAAGGGACAGGGGGAATTCACCCCTCCACTTT

clone size: few
V gene: TRBV9
J gene: TRBJ1-6
D gene: -
CDR3 protein: CASSVVGGLGPLHF
CDR3 DNA: TGTGCCAGCAGCGTAGTTGGGGGGCTGGGGCCCCTCCACTTT

clone size: -
V gene: TRBV29-1
J gene: TRBJ1-2
D gene: -
CDR3 protein: CSVGLKGYGYTF
CDR3 DNA: TGCAGCGTTGGGCTTAAGGGTTATGGCTACACCTTC

clone size: few
V gene: TRBV24-1
J gene: TRBJ2-7
D gene: TRBD1
CDR3 protein: CATSDRDSSYEQYF
CDR3 DNA: TGTGCCACCAGTGACCGGGACAGCTCCTACGAGCAGTACTTC

clone size: -
V gene: TRBV29-1
J gene: TRBJ2-7
D gene: TRBD1
CDR3 protein: CSVEGLAKGTGYEQYF
CDR3 DNA: TGCAGCGTTGAAGGTCTGGCGAAGGGGACAGGCTACGAGCAGTACTTC

clone size: many
V gene: TRBV20-1
J gene: TRBJ2-1
D gene: -
CDR3 protein: CSARPRGGGYNEQFF
CDR3 DNA: TGCAGTGCTAGACCAAGAGGGGGGGGGTACAATGAGCAGTTCTTC

clone size: few
V gene: TRBV20-1
J gene: TRBJ1-4
D gene: TRBD1
CDR3 protein: CSLRTGLNEKLFF
CDR3 DNA: TGCAGTCTCCGGACAGGATTGAATGAAAAACTGTTTTTT

clone size: few
V gene: TRBV7-2
J gene: TRBJ1-2
D gene: -
CDR3 protein: CASSFLGVLYGYTF
CDR3 DNA: TGTGCCAGCAGCTTCCTTGGGGTCCTCTATGGCTACACCTTC

clone size: few
V gene: TRBV7-7
J gene: TRBJ2-5
D gene: -
CDR3 protein: CASSTSGGGETQYF
CDR3 DNA: TGTGCTAGCAGCACGTCTGGGGGTGGGGAGACCCAGTACTTC

clone size: few
V gene: TRBV18
J gene: TRBJ1-2
D gene: TRBD1
CDR3 protein: CASSRDDRGLSHTF
CDR3 DNA: TGTGCCAGCTCCCGAGACGACAGGGGACTTTCCCACACCTTC

clone size: -
V gene: TRBV6-1
J gene: TRBJ2-7
D gene: TRBD1
CDR3 protein: CASRVTGAGEQYF
CDR3 DNA: TGTGCCAGCAGGGTCACAGGGGCGGGCGAGCAGTACTTC

clone size: -
V gene: TRBV7-2
J gene: TRBJ1-2
D gene: -
CDR3 protein: CASSPYRAKTGYTF
CDR3 DNA: TGTGCCAGCAGCCCGTACAGGGCCAAGACTGGCTACACCTTC

clone size: -
V gene: TRBV7-2
J gene: TRBJ2-5
D gene: -
CDR3 protein: CASSPRGAYYVQYF
CDR3 DNA: TGTGCCAGCAGCCCCCGAGGGGCTTACTACGTGCAGTACTTC

clone size: few
V gene: TRBV20-1
J gene: TRBJ1-2
D gene: -
CDR3 protein: CSARDHGVDGYTF
CDR3 DNA: TGCAGTGCTAGAGATCATGGGGTGGATGGCTACACCTTC

clone size: -
V gene: TRBV5-1
J gene: TRBJ1-1
D gene: -
CDR3 protein: CASSLPTGLNTEAFF
CDR3 DNA: TGCGCCAGCAGCTTGCCGACGGGACTGAACACTGAAGCTTTCTTT